One and the same sample provided the 30 T cell receptor beta chains below, sequenced in a study of blood T cell repertoires in COVID-19. Profiled with immunoSEQ multiplex PCR; TCRdb holds only in-frame clones, not every one. The sample lists about 120,000 clones, around 89% seen once, with 3.8% in the top ten. The sample taken for sequencing was peripheral blood. The origin of the receptors is a woman aged 55 to 70 with COVID-19, enrolled during active disease.

This chain links TRBV4-3 with TRBJ1-1, with TRBD1 identical over 10 bases. The germline CDR1 and CDR2 sequences are LGHNA and YSLEER. V dropped 3 bases and J dropped 6; count of bases not matched to a gene: 4. The CDR3 totals 14 residues. CDR3 DNA sequence: TGCGCCAGCAGCCAGGGGACAGGGGTCCCTGAAGCTTTCTTT. Translation: CASSQGTGVPEAFF.

The chain uses TRBV19 and TRBJ1-2; 8 nucleotides match TRBD1. The CDR3 totals 12 residues. Looked up from germline, CDR1 is LNHDA and CDR2 is SQIVND (reference sequence). The junction had 2 bases not matched to a gene; V was cut back by 6 bases and J by 5 bases. CDR3 DNA: TGTGCCAGTAGGACAGGGGTTTATGGCTACACCTTC. Its protein is CASRTGVYGYTF. Variable domain in full (rest from reference TRBV19 and TRBJ1-2): DGGITQSPKYLFRKEGQNVTLSCEQNLNHDAMYWYRQDPGQGLRLIYYSQIVNDFQKGDIAEGYSVSREKKESFPLTVTSAQKNPTAFYLCASRTGVYGYTFGSGTRLTVV.

This clone has only one observation. CDR3 bases: TGTGCCATCAGTGGACAGGGGCGCTACAATGAGCAGTTCTTC. Amino acids: CAISGQGRYNEQFF. V is TRBV10-3 and J is TRBJ2-1, with 8 positions matching TRBD1. Trimming removed 4 bases from V and 3 bases from J; junction bases left unmatched: 2. CDR1 ENHRY and CDR2 SYGVKD come from the germline V gene. The CDR3 is 14 residues long.

The J gene is TRBJ2-7, the V gene TRBV14, with D perhaps matching TRBD2 (6 bases). Germline V gene sequence: CDR1 SGHDN, CDR2 FVKESK. With 4 bases removed from V and 7 bases from J, the gap between germline ends came to 14 bases. The CDR3 runs to 13 residues. The CDR3 DNA reads TGTGCCAGCAGCCCGTGGGCGGCGGGGGAGCAGTACTTC. It translates to CASSPWAAGEQYF. Using reference TRBV14 and TRBJ2-7 for the parts outside the CDR3, the full variable domain is EAGVTQFPSHSVIEKGQTVTLRCDPISGHDNLYWYRRVMGKEIKFLLHFVKESKQDESGMPNNRFLAERTGGTYSTLKVQPAELEDSGVYFCASSPWAAGEQYFGPGTRLTVT.

CDR3 region: CASSRTGGSYNEQFF. DNA of the CDR3: TGTGCCAGCAGTCGTACGGGGGGGAGCTACAATGAGCAGTTCTTC. This rearrangement joins TRBV6-5 to TRBJ2-1; 8 positions agree with TRBD2. The ends lost 5 bases at V and 3 bases at J; junction bases unmatched: 6. The CDR3 sequence is 15 residues long. Germline CDR1 reads MNHEY; CDR2 reads SVGAGI.

The chain is built from TRBV25-1 and TRBJ2-7; D gene uncertain. CDR1 is MGHDK and CDR2 is SYGVNS in the germline V gene. CDR3 length equals 12 residues. V lost 4 bases and J 6 bases, leaving 10 bases between the germline ends. As DNA, the CDR3 is TGTGCCAGCAGTGCTCCCCTCCTCGAGCAGTACTTC. This gives the protein CASSAPLLEQYF.

The chain joins TRBV6-1 to TRBJ2-7; D is unresolved. This CDR3 spans 15 amino acids. V was shortened by 2 bases and J by 2 bases, with 13 bases between the two germline ends. The germline gives CDR1 MNHNS, CDR2 SASEGT. This CDR3 reads CASSEQASRTYEQYF. As DNA, the CDR3 is TGTGCCAGCAGTGAACAGGCCTCGCGTACCTACGAGCAGTACTTC.

The chain uses TRBV12-5 and TRBJ1-5; D is ambiguous. Germline CDR1 is LGHNT and CDR2 is FRNRAP. V was cut by 5 bases and J by 1 base, with 3 bases left in between. CDR3 length equals 12 residues. The CDR3 bases are TGTGCTAGTGGTGTAAGCAATCAGCCCCAGCATTTT. Protein: CASGVSNQPQHF.

The rearrangement links TRBV29-1 to TRBJ2-2; 7 nucleotides agree with TRBD1. V lost 7 bases to trimming and J lost 7 bases; unmatched junction nucleotides: 9. This CDR3 is 13 amino acids long. CDR1 SQVTM and CDR2 ANQGSEA come from the germline V gene. CDR3: CSGRTGGSGELFF. The DNA for the CDR3 is TGCAGCGGCCGGACAGGAGGTAGCGGGGAGCTGTTTTTT.

The V gene is TRBV25-1, the J gene TRBJ2-1, with 8 bases that match TRBD1. Trimming took 8 bases from V and 0 from J; bases not matched to a gene: 6. Germline CDR1 and CDR2: MGHDK and SYGVNS. This CDR3 region has 15 residues. The CDR3 region is CASLGQGSSYNEQFF. The CDR3 DNA follows: TGTGCCAGCCTCGGACAGGGAAGCTCCTACAATGAGCAGTTCTTC.

This chain links TRBV19 with TRBJ2-7; 7 positions agree with TRBD2. Germline V gene data show CDR1 as LNHDA and CDR2 as SQIVND (reference sequence). The CDR3 is made up of 15 amino acids. V dropped 1 base and J dropped 1; count of bases not matched to a gene: 4. CDR3: CASSIAFSGSYEQYF. DNA for the CDR3: TGTGCCAGTAGTATAGCCTTTAGCGGGTCCTACGAGCAGTACTTC.

The chain couples TRBV5-1 to TRBJ2-2, with TRBD1 matching 7 bases. V was clipped by 4 bases and J by 6 bases; unmatched bases: 12. There are 16 residues in the CDR3. Germline assignment: CDR1 SGHRS and CDR2 YFSETQ. The CDR3 nucleotides are TGCGCCAGCAGCCCCTCGCCTACGACAGGGCCCGGGGAGCTGTTTTTT. This sequence encodes CASSPSPTTGPGELFF.

The chain couples TRBV6-2 or TRBV6-3 to TRBJ2-7; 8 bases fit TRBD1. The CDR3 is made up of 15 amino acids. V lost 5 bases to trimming and J lost 6 bases; unmatched junction nucleotides: 12. CDR1 and CDR2 from the germline V gene are MNHEY and SVGEGT. CDR3 region: CASSDLQGVRTEQYF. As DNA, the CDR3 is TGTGCCAGCAGTGATCTACAGGGGGTGAGGACCGAGCAGTACTTC.

This clone was counted between two and nine times. This sequence joins TRBV2 and TRBJ1-1; TRBD1 is a possible D gene (5 bases). CDR3 length: 15 amino acids. Germline V gives CDR1 SNHLY, CDR2 FYNNEI. Trimming pared 4 bases from V and 1 base from J, leaving 13 bases between. The CDR3 sequence is CASSGVTAKNTEAFF. CDR3 sequence (DNA): TGTGCCAGCAGTGGGGTGACAGCCAAGAACACTGAAGCTTTCTTT. Supplemented by reference TRBV2 and TRBJ1-1, the full variable domain reads EPEVTQTPSHQVTQMGQEVILRCVPISNHLYFYWYRQILGQKVEFLVSFYNNEISEKSEIFDDQFSVERPDGSNFTLKIRSTKLEDSAMYFCASSGVTAKNTEAFFGQGTRLTVV.

The chain links TRBV27 to TRBJ2-7; D possibly corresponds to TRBD1 (5 bases). Trimming pared 4 bases from V and 5 bases from J, leaving 12 bases between. Germline V lookup: CDR1 MNHEY, CDR2 SMNVEV (reference sequence). The CDR3 spans 13 residues. The CDR3: CASSSGNLHEQYF. The DNA for the CDR3 is TGTGCCAGCAGTTCAGGGAACCTCCACGAGCAGTACTTC.

The chain is built from TRBV27 and TRBJ1-6, with D possibly TRBD1 on 6 matching bases. V lost 3 bases to trimming and J lost 7 bases, with 10 bases between them. This CDR3 has 14 amino acids. Per germline, CDR1 MNHEY and CDR2 SMNVEV (reference sequence). The CDR3 coding sequence is TGTGCCAGCAGTTTGGGGGCTTGGAATTCACCCCTCCACTTT. It yields the protein CASSLGAWNSPLHF.

The chain employs TRBV9 and TRBJ2-7; unclear D gene. V lost 3 bases and J 5 bases, leaving 15 bases between the germline ends. CDR3 length: 14 residues. Germline V gives CDR1 SGDLS, CDR2 YYNGEE. CDR3 amino acids: CASSGREVRDEQYF. The CDR3 coding sequence is TGTGCCAGCAGCGGGCGCGAGGTGAGAGACGAGCAGTACTTC.

This clone has only a few counts. This chain connects TRBV21-1 to TRBJ1-5; the listed D gene, TRBD1, was not tested against the DNA. TRBV21-1 is classified as a pseudogene. This CDR3 is built from 16 residues. The chain's CDR3 is CASSRDQDREDQPQHF. The CDR3 DNA reads as TGTGCCAGCAGCAGGGATCAAGACAGGGAGGATCAGCCCCAGCATTTT.

J is TRBJ1-4 and V is TRBV6-6; possibly TRBD1 for D (6 bases). CDR1 MNHNY and CDR2 SVGAGI come from the germline V gene (reference sequence). V gave up 2 bases and J gave up 5 bases, with 9 bases separating them. The CDR3 length is 14 residues. CDR3 region: CASSYGGWNEKLFF. The CDR3 nucleotides read TGTGCCAGCAGTTACGGGGGCTGGAATGAAAAACTGTTTTTT.

This clone showed up just once. This sequence joins TRBV24-1 and TRBJ2-2; D gene unclear. The germline V gene encodes CDR1 KGHDR and CDR2 SFDVKD. The length of the CDR3 is 14 residues. V lost 4 bases and J lost 1, with 6 bases in between. CDR3 coding DNA: TGTGCCACCAGTGAGGGCCGGAACACCGGGGAGCTGTTTTTT. Amino acids: CATSEGRNTGELFF.

This chain joins TRBV3-1 (or the pseudogene TRBV3-2) and TRBJ2-7; 12 bases are a match to TRBD2. V trimming: 4 bases; J trimming: 2 bases; junction bases outside the gene matches: 0. CDR3 size: 14 residues. Germline V gene lookup returns CDR1 LGHDT and CDR2 YNNKEL (reference sequence). The CDR3 protein is CASSPSGGAYEQYF. In nucleotides, the CDR3 is TGTGCCAGCAGCCCTAGCGGGGGGGCCTACGAGCAGTACTTC.

The chain links TRBV5-1 to TRBJ1-6; D gene uncertain. V was shortened by 10 bases and J by 0 bases, with 11 bases between the two germline ends. The CDR3 is 14 amino acids. CDR1 is SGHRS, CDR2 YFSETQ, per germline. The CDR3 DNA reads as TGCGCCCGTGGCGGGAGCTCCTATAATTCACCCCTCCACTTT. Amino acid sequence: CARGGSSYNSPLHF.

This clone was picked up one time. The chain uses TRBV30 and TRBJ1-6; D may be TRBD1 (5 bases). V gave up 4 bases and J gave up 4 bases, with 20 bases separating them. Per germline, CDR1 GTSNPN and CDR2 SVGIG (reference sequence). The CDR3 totals 17 residues. CDR3 DNA sequence: TGTGCCTGGATCCGAGGCGGGGACCCGGTGTATAATTCACCCCTCCACTTT. The encoded protein is CAWIRGGDPVYNSPLHF.

V and J are TRBV19 and TRBJ1-1; a possible D gene is TRBD1 (6 bases). Germline-derived CDR1 and CDR2 are LNHDA and SQIVND (reference sequence). V was trimmed by 7 bases and J by 4 bases, leaving 16 bases between them. CDR3 length: 14 amino acids. CDR3: CASNPGRGSTEAFF. DNA for the CDR3: TGTGCCAGTAACCCGGGCAGGGGCTCCACTGAAGCTTTCTTT. Combining the CDR3 with reference TRBV19 and TRBJ1-1 gives the whole variable domain DGGITQSPKYLFRKEGQNVTLSCEQNLNHDAMYWYRQDPGQGLRLIYYSQIVNDFQKGDIAEGYSVSREKKESFPLTVTSAQKNPTAFYLCASNPGRGSTEAFFGQGTRLTVV.

The rearrangement joins TRBV5-4 to TRBJ1-2; weak D call: TRBD1 (5 bases). Trimming pared 1 base from V and 6 bases from J, leaving 16 bases between. The germline V gene encodes CDR1 SGHNT and CDR2 YYREEE (reference sequence). This CDR3 has 15 amino acids. CDR3 sequence: CASSLSAGRRDGYTF. The DNA of the CDR3 is TGTGCCAGCAGCTTGAGTGCGGGGCGGCGGGATGGCTACACCTTC.

The rearrangement joins TRBV4-3 to TRBJ1-5; tentatively, D is TRBD1 (5 bases). The CDR3 extends over 16 amino acids. Trimming removed 0 bases at V and 7 bases at J, with 16 bases between. Looked up from germline, CDR1 is LGHNA and CDR2 is YSLEER. The CDR3 loop reads CASSQDFRGMRQPQHF. CDR3 DNA: TGCGCCAGCAGCCAAGATTTTAGGGGAATGCGCCAGCCCCAGCATTTT.

This chain links TRBV7-2 with TRBJ2-7; tentatively, D is TRBD1 (5 bases). V was trimmed by 5 bases and J by 4 bases, leaving 15 bases between them. CDR1 is SGHTA, CDR2 FQGNSA, per germline. The CDR3 consists of 14 residues. The CDR3 protein is CASSAASQGYEQYF. The CDR3 nucleotides are TGTGCCAGCAGCGCCGCGAGCCAGGGATACGAGCAGTACTTC.

J is TRBJ1-4 and V is TRBV7-2; the match to TRBD1 covers 7 bases. The CDR3 is 14 residues long. J lost 7 bases, V lost 5 bases, and 7 bases had no gene match. Germline V gene data show CDR1 as SGHTA and CDR2 as FQGNSA. This chain's CDR3 is CASSLRQGGEKLFF. CDR3 coding DNA: TGTGCCAGCAGCCTACGACAGGGTGGTGAAAAACTGTTTTTT.

This clone was recorded once. The chain couples TRBV5-4 to TRBJ2-3, with D possibly TRBD2 on 7 matching bases. V lost 6 bases and J 0 bases, leaving 14 bases between the germline ends. Germline V gene sequence: CDR1 SGHNT, CDR2 YYREEE (reference sequence). This CDR3 contains 15 residues. The CDR3: CASTRGATSTDTQYF. The CDR3 bases are TGTGCCAGCACCCGGGGGGCCACTAGCACAGATACGCAGTATTTT. The whole variable domain, filled in from reference TRBV5-4 and TRBJ2-3, reads ETGVTQSPTHLIKTRGQQVTLRCSSQSGHNTVSWYQQALGQGPQFIFQYYREEENGRGNFPPRFSGLQFPNYSSELNVNALELDDSALYLCASTRGATSTDTQYFGPGTRLTVL.

The chain combines TRBV13 with TRBJ2-7; TRBD1 aligns across 7 bases. V lost 6 bases and J lost 2; bases outside the gene matches: 10. This CDR3 has 15 amino acids. Germline-derived CDR1 and CDR2 are PRHDT and FYEKMQ (reference sequence). This chain's CDR3 is CASSSRTGTAYEQYF. CDR3 DNA: TGTGCCAGCAGTTCCCGGACAGGCACCGCCTACGAGCAGTACTTC.